Below, 11 T cell receptor beta chains from the same sample are listed, as sequenced in a study of blood T cell repertoires in COVID-19 (dated by TCRdb to 2019 to 2021). Receptor amplification or capture employed the immunoSEQ multiplex PCR assay. TCRdb retrieved this table from immuneACCESS and kept in-frame rearrangements only. Not all clones are present; in checked studies, unresolved V genes account for under half, and no reason is known for the remainder. This sample gives roughly 350,000 clones in total; 88% of them show up just once. The ten largest clones represent 7% to 8% of the sample. The sequenced material came from peripheral blood. Receptor source: a woman aged 70-85 years with COVID-19, enrolled during active disease.

This clone was observed once. This chain joins TRBV27 and TRBJ1-1; 10 bases agree with TRBD1. Germline V lookup: CDR1 MNHEY, CDR2 SMNVEV (reference sequence). Losses at the gene ends were 5 bases for V and 4 bases for J; bases not matched to a gene: 7. This CDR3 has 15 residues. CDR3 in DNA: TGTGCCAGCAGTCCAGGGGACAGGGGTGGCACTGAAGCTTTCTTT. Amino acids: CASSPGDRGGTEAFF.

The chain couples TRBV7-9 to TRBJ2-7; 9 nucleotides match TRBD1. This CDR3 spans 15 amino acids. CDR1 SEHNR and CDR2 FQNEAQ come from the germline V gene (reference sequence). After removal of 6 bases from V and 5 bases from J, the junction contained 11 bases not matched to a gene. The CDR3 reads CASSSNDRGADEQYF. The CDR3 DNA sequence: TGTGCCAGCAGTTCTAATGACAGGGGGGCGGACGAGCAGTACTTC.

The J gene is TRBJ2-3, the V gene TRBV19, with D maybe TRBD1 (8 bases). The V gene lost 6 bases and the J gene lost 6 bases, with 13 bases spanning the gap. CDR3 size: 13 residues. Germline CDR1 reads LNHDA; CDR2 reads SQIVND (reference sequence). The CDR3 DNA reads as TGTGCCAGTAGAGCGGGACAGGTGGATACGCAGTATTTT. Residues: CASRAGQVDTQYF.

This clone was observed a few times. The same CDR3 can be traced to other DNA sequences in this sample. This chain links TRBV10-3 with TRBJ1-2; 10 bases map to TRBD1. The CDR3 spans 16 residues. With 5 bases clipped from V and 1 base from J, the junction kept 7 bases outside the gene matches. Germline V gene data show CDR1 as ENHRY and CDR2 as SYGVKD. The CDR3 protein is CAISRDRGLDNYGYTF. DNA for the CDR3: TGTGCCATCAGTAGGGACAGGGGCCTAGATAACTATGGCTACACCTTC.

The rearrangement links TRBV24-1 to TRBJ2-5, with D possibly being TRBD1 (6 bases). The CDR3 spans 15 residues. With 3 bases removed from V and 0 bases from J, the gap between germline ends came to 10 bases. Germline V gene data show CDR1 as KGHDR and CDR2 as SFDVKD. Here the CDR3 DNA reads TGTGCCACCAGTGATACGACAGGTAACCAAGAGACCCAGTACTTC. Translating gives CATSDTTGNQETQYF.

V is TRBV5-6 and J is TRBJ2-2; D possibly corresponds to TRBD1 (6 bases). Germline CDR1 reads SGHDT; CDR2 reads YYEEEE. With 4 bases removed from V and 7 bases from J, the gap between germline ends came to 23 bases. This CDR3 contains 17 residues. In DNA form, the CDR3 reads TGTGCCAGCAGCCCCTACAGGATGATGGGGGCTGGCGGGGAGCTGTTTTTT. Translated, it gives CASSPYRMMGAGGELFF.

J is TRBJ1-2 and V is TRBV12-3 or TRBV12-4, with D possibly matching TRBD1 (5 bases). The V end lost 1 base, the J end lost 9 bases, and 6 bases lay between the germline ends. This CDR3 comprises 11 residues. The CDR3 reads CASSLGQSYTF. For the CDR3, the DNA is TGTGCCAGCAGTTTAGGACAGAGCTACACCTTC.

This rearrangement joins TRBV10-3 to TRBJ2-5; TRBD2 agrees at 12 bases. CDR1 ENHRY and CDR2 SYGVKD come from the germline V gene. Trimming removed 6 bases from V and 2 bases from J; junction bases left unmatched: 1. CDR3 size: 14 residues. The CDR3, as DNA: TGTGCCATCAGCGGACTAGCGGGGCAAGAGACCCAGTACTTC. Its protein product is CAISGLAGQETQYF.

This chain uses TRBV5-8 with TRBJ2-5, with TRBD1 as a possible D gene (5 bases). Trimming shortened V by 6 bases and J by 2 bases, and 17 bases separated the two germline ends. The CDR3 consists of 15 residues. In germline, CDR1 is SGHTS, CDR2 YDEGEE. For the CDR3, the DNA is TGTGCCAGCACCTTATTTGGGGCAGCACAAGAGACCCAGTACTTC. Encoded protein: CASTLFGAAQETQYF.

This rearrangement joins TRBV30 to TRBJ1-5; TRBD1 matches 11 bases. The CDR3 has 14 residues. Unmatched junction bases numbered 1, after V lost 5 bases and J lost 1 base. Germline-derived CDR1 and CDR2 are GTSNPN and SVGIG (reference sequence). This CDR3 reads CAWGTGGSNQPQHF. DNA of the CDR3: TGTGCCTGGGGGACAGGGGGGAGCAATCAGCCCCAGCATTTT.

V usage is TRBV10-3 and J usage is TRBJ2-3; 7 bases are shared with TRBD1. The germline CDR1 and CDR2 sequences are ENHRY and SYGVKD. The CDR3 consists of 14 residues. The trim removed 7 bases at V and 0 bases at J, leaving 4 bases unmatched. The CDR3, as DNA: TGTGCCATCACCCGACAGGGTAGCACAGATACGCAGTATTTT. Translated: CAITRQGSTDTQYF.